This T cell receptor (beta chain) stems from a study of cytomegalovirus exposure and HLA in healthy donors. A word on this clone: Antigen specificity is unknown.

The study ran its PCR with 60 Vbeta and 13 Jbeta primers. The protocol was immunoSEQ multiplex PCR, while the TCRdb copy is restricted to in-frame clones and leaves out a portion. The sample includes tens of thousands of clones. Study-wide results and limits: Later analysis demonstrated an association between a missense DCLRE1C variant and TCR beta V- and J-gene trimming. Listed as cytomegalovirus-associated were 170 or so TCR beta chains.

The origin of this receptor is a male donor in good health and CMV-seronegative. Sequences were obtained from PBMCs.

CDR3 protein: CASSPRQGRTEAFF. The CDR3 DNA is TGTGCCAGCTCACCCCGACAGGGAAGGACTGAAGCTTTCTTT. This rearrangement joins TRBV18 to TRBJ1-1, with 7 bases aligning to TRBD1. Germline trimming cut 3 bases from V and 5 bases from J; bases unmatched to any gene: 6. The length of the CDR3 is 14 residues. Looked up from germline, CDR1 is KGHSH and CDR2 is LQKENI.